Following are 20 T cell receptor beta chains from one sample sequenced in a study of T cell repertoires in cytomegalovirus infection. These TCRs are of unknown antigen specificity. TCRdb reanalysed the reads using MiXCR and keeps one entry per CDR3 protein. The sample consists of hundreds of thousands of distinct CDR3 sequences, 30% to 35% of them appearing once. This sample comprised cultured CD8+ T cells from PBMCs, obtained from culture after CMV antigen stimulation. These receptor sequences come from a human donor in good health (CMV status not recorded). Some clones in this sample may be carry-over from other donors' samples.

In its sample, this clonotype was seen a few times. V and J are TRBV7-2 and TRBJ1-1; D unclear. V lost 7 bases and J lost 4, with 16 bases in between. Germline V gene data show CDR1 as SGHTA and CDR2 as FQGNSA. The CDR3 covers 14 residues. The CDR3 loop is CASTEMGSGTEAFF. CDR3 in DNA: TGTGCCAGCACCGAAATGGGGTCAGGCACTGAAGCTTTCTTT. Full variable domain (missing parts from reference TRBV7-2 and TRBJ1-1): GAGVSQSPSNKVTEKGKDVELRCDPISGHTALYWYRQSLGQGLEFLIYFQGNSAPDKSGLPSDRFSAERTGGSVSTLTIQRTQQEDSAVYLCASTEMGSGTEAFFGQGTRLTVV.

The rearrangement joins TRBV24-1 to TRBJ2-3; D is undetermined. V lost 1 base, J lost 4 bases, and 5 bases lay in between. Per germline, CDR1 KGHDR and CDR2 SFDVKD. The CDR3 has 13 residues. This chain's CDR3 is CATSDFHADTQYF. Here the CDR3 DNA reads TGTGCCACCAGTGATTTTCACGCAGATACGCAGTATTTT.

V and J are TRBV6-6 and TRBJ2-2; D could derive from TRBD1 or TRBD2 (5 bases each). Germline CDR1 is MNHNY and CDR2 is SVGAGI (reference sequence). The CDR3 is 18 residues long. Between the trimmed V and J ends, which lost 2 bases and 4 bases, there was a span of 20 bases. The CDR3 DNA reads as TGTGCCAGCAGTTACCCCGTAACCTCCTGGGACGGCACCGGGGAGCTGTTTTTT. This codes for CASSYPVTSWDGTGELFF.

This clonotype was found many times. CDR3 coding DNA: TGTGCCAGCAGCTTTGTAACAGGGGGGCGAGAGACCCAGTACTTC. This codes for CASSFVTGGRETQYF. The V call is TRBV7-2, the J call TRBJ2-5; TRBD1 aligns across 8 bases. This CDR3 has 15 residues. Germline loops: CDR1 SGHTA, CDR2 FQGNSA. The J segment lost 4 bases and the V segment lost 3 bases, leaving 7 bases of the junction unmatched.

This clonotype has a count of ten or more. This chain joins TRBV7-2 and TRBJ1-1, with D perhaps TRBD1 (5 bases). This CDR3 spans 15 amino acids. Germline V lookup: CDR1 SGHTA, CDR2 FQGNSA. V was clipped by 1 base and J by 5 bases, with 14 bases between them. CDR3 coding DNA: TGTGCCAGCAGCTTAGTGCGGGGGGTAGGGACTGAAGCTTTCTTT. Encoded protein: CASSLVRGVGTEAFF. The full variable domain, in which reference TRBV7-2 and TRBJ1-1 provide the parts outside the CDR3, is GAGVSQSPSNKVTEKGKDVELRCDPISGHTALYWYRQSLGQGLEFLIYFQGNSAPDKSGLPSDRFSAERTGGSVSTLTIQRTQQEDSAVYLCASSLVRGVGTEAFFGQGTRLTVV.

The chain employs TRBV10-2 and TRBJ2-2; 7 bases are a match to TRBD1. The CDR3 totals 13 residues. The V gene's germline CDR1 is WSHSY and CDR2 SAAADI. Trimming took 11 bases from V and 4 from J; bases not matched to a gene: 7. CDR3 bases: TGCGCCCGAGGGGGCCAGGGCACCGGGGAGCTGTTTTTT. Translating gives CARGGQGTGELFF.

This sequence joins TRBV12-3 or TRBV12-4 and TRBJ2-1; D uncertain. V was cut by 5 bases and J by 0 bases, with 11 bases left in between. The CDR3 contains 15 residues. CDR3 sequence (DNA): TGTGCCAGCAGTACGTCCTACGTCTCCTACAATGAGCAGTTCTTC. Protein sequence: CASSTSYVSYNEQFF.

The chain has TRBV29-1 and TRBJ2-7, with a weak D call TRBD1 (8 bases). The V gene's germline CDR1 is SQVTM and CDR2 ANQGSEA. This CDR3 is built from 13 residues. V dropped 5 bases and J dropped 4 bases, with 15 bases sitting between them. CDR3 bases: TGCAGCGTTCTCACAGGGGGGGCGTACGAGCAGTACTTC. It yields the protein CSVLTGGAYEQYF.

This clonotype has more than one count but fewer than ten. The V gene is TRBV6-1, the J gene TRBJ2-7, with 7 nucleotides matching TRBD2. Germline V gene lookup returns CDR1 MNHNS and CDR2 SASEGT. This CDR3 comprises 14 residues. The V gene end was trimmed by 9 bases and the J gene end by 0 bases; junction bases not matched to a gene: 8. In nucleotides, the CDR3 is TGTGCCAGTTATAGCGGGCGCCGCTCCTACGAGCAGTACTTC. It codes for CASYSGRRSYEQYF.

CDR3 in amino acids: CASSIRVFNQPQHF. CDR3 in DNA: TGTGCCAGTAGTATCCGAGTATTCAATCAGCCCCAGCATTTT. The chain uses TRBV19 and TRBJ1-5; no definite D call. The length of the CDR3 is 14 residues. Per the germline V gene, CDR1 is LNHDA and CDR2 is SQIVND (reference sequence). V was clipped by 3 bases and J by 3 bases, with 9 bases between them.

This clonotype was counted only a few times. The rearrangement links TRBV2 to TRBJ1-2; tentatively, D is TRBD1 (6 bases). Trimming left V 11 bases short and J 0 bases short, with 19 bases between. The V gene's germline CDR1 is SNHLY and CDR2 FYNNEI. The CDR3 covers 15 residues. The CDR3 DNA sequence: TGTGCCGCGATTCAGGGCGAGGGGGCTAACTATGGCTACACCTTC. Encoded protein: CAAIQGEGANYGYTF. Full variable domain (rest looked up from reference TRBV2 and TRBJ1-2): EPEVTQTPSHQVTQMGQEVILRCVPISNHLYFYWYRQILGQKVEFLVSFYNNEISEKSEIFDDQFSVERPDGSNFTLKIRSTKLEDSAMYFCAAIQGEGANYGYTFGSGTRLTVV.

The chain uses TRBV6-5 and TRBJ1-1, with TRBD1 as a possible D gene (5 bases). With 0 bases removed from V and 2 bases from J, the gap between germline ends came to 13 bases. Per the germline V gene, CDR1 is MNHEY and CDR2 is SVGAGI. The CDR3 loop spans 16 amino acids. CDR3 residues: CASSYSPGRTNTEAFF. The CDR3 DNA reads as TGTGCCAGCAGTTACTCCCCGGGACGGACTAACACTGAAGCTTTCTTT.

This clonotype was picked up many times. V is TRBV7-8 and J is TRBJ2-7, with D tentatively TRBD2 (6 bases). Per the germline V gene, CDR1 is SGHVS and CDR2 is FQNEAQ. Trimming removed 1 base from V and 1 base from J, with 8 bases in between. The CDR3 spans 14 residues. The CDR3 here is CASSLDGGSYEQYF. CDR3 DNA sequence: TGTGCCAGCAGCTTAGATGGGGGGTCCTACGAGCAGTACTTC.

This sequence joins TRBV12-3 or TRBV12-4 and TRBJ2-1, with D possibly matching TRBD1 (5 bases). This CDR3 spans 15 amino acids. Trimming stripped 11 bases from V and 0 bases from J, with 17 bases between. The CDR3 region has the DNA TGTGCCTGCCAGAAGGGGCCCAGCTCCTACAATGAGCAGTTCTTC. It translates to CACQKGPSSYNEQFF.

The table lists this clonotype with a few counts. This chain connects TRBV6-2 or TRBV6-3 to TRBJ2-5; 8 bases fit TRBD1. V dropped 7 bases and J dropped 5; count of bases not matched to a gene: 6. The V gene's germline CDR1 is MNHEY and CDR2 SVGEGT. There are 13 residues in the CDR3. For the CDR3, the DNA is TGTGCCAGCAAGCCAGGGGGCTTTGAGACCCAGTACTTC. As protein: CASKPGGFETQYF.

This clonotype has more than one count but fewer than ten. The chain carries TRBV7-6 and TRBJ2-7; D is perhaps TRBD1 (5 bases). The CDR3 extends over 16 amino acids. The ends were cut back, 3 bases at V and 2 bases at J, with 17 bases in the middle. Germline V gives CDR1 SGHVS, CDR2 FNYEAQ. The CDR3 DNA is TGTGCCAGCAGCTTCCACCCTCAGGGCGGCACCTACGAGCAGTACGTC. Its protein is CASSFHPQGGTYEQYV.

This clonotype was seen only a few times. This chain links TRBV12-3 or TRBV12-4 with TRBJ2-3; 8 bases match TRBD1. The CDR3 extends over 14 amino acids. V lost 10 bases, J lost 4 bases, and 10 bases stayed unmatched. The CDR3 spells CATGQGAKADTQYF. CDR3 coding DNA: TGTGCCACCGGGCAGGGGGCGAAGGCAGATACGCAGTATTTT.

The rearrangement joins TRBV27 to TRBJ1-6; perhaps TRBD1 as D (5 bases). Germline CDR1 MNHEY, CDR2 SMNVEV (reference sequence). CDR3 length: 14 residues. V lost 11 bases and J lost 0, with 11 bases in between. The CDR3 nucleotides are TGTGCCGCCCGGGGGAACTCCTATAATTCACCCCTCCACTTT. Amino acids: CAARGNSYNSPLHF.

As regards this clonotype: A much larger clone lies one base from this, so it may be a read error. This rearrangement joins TRBV7-9 to TRBJ1-1; 10 bases are shared with TRBD1. The CDR3 consists of 17 residues. Germline-derived CDR1 and CDR2 are SEHNR and FQNEAQ (reference sequence). J gave up 5 bases and V 6 bases, and 15 bases lay outside the gene matches. The CDR3 protein is CASRLRDPGTGETEAFF. CDR3 nucleotides: TGTGCCAGCAGATTACGGGACCCCGGGACAGGGGAGACTGAAGCTTTCTTT.

Only a few counts were recorded for this clonotype. CDR3 in amino acids: CASGGRPNSPLHF. In nucleotides, the CDR3 is TGTGCCAGCGGCGGACGGCCTAATTCACCCCTCCACTTT. The genes are TRBV2 and TRBJ1-6, with D uncertain. V lost 8 bases and J lost 6, with 11 bases in between. Germline values: CDR1 SNHLY, CDR2 FYNNEI. The CDR3 is 13 residues long.